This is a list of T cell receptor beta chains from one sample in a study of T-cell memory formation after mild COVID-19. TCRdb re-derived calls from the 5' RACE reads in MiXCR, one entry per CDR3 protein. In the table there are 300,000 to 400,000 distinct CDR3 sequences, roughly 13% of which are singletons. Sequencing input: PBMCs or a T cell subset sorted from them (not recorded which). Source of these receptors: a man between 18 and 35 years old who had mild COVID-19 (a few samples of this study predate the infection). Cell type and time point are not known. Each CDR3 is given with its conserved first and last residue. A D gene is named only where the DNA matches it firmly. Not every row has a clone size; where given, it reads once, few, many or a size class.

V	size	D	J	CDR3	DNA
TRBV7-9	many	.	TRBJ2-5	CASSPPNGETQYF	TGTGCCAGCAGCCCCCCCAATGGAGAGACCCAGTACTTC
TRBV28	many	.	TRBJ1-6	CASSFAGTVLHF	TGTGCCAGCAGTTTTGCCGGGACGGTGCTCCACTTT
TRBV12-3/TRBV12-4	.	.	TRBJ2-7	CASSPRLGSKNEQYF	TGTGCCAGCAGTCCAAGGTTAGGCAGCAAGAACGAGCAGTACTTC
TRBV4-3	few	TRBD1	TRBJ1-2	CASSQEFQGAFGYTF	TGCGCCAGCAGCCAAGAGTTTCAGGGGGCCTTTGGCTACACCTTC
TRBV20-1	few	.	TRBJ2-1	CSARDSLTEQFF	TGCAGTGCTAGAGATTCCCTTACTGAGCAGTTCTTC
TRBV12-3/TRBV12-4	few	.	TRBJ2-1	CASSVVLGNEQFF	TGTGCCAGCAGCGTGGTTTTGGGCAATGAGCAGTTCTTC
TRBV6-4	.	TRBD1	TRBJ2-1	CASSDRGEPFNEQFF	TGTGCCAGCAGCGACAGGGGGGAACCATTCAATGAGCAGTTCTTC
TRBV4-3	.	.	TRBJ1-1	CASKRTDNTEAFF	TGCGCCAGCAAAAGGACCGACAACACTGAAGCTTTCTTT
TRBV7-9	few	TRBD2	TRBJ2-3	CASDSGTSGNTDTQYF	TGTGCCAGCGACTCCGGGACTAGCGGAAACACAGATACGCAGTATTTT
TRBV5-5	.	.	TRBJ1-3	CASSLAAGEGNTIYF	TGTGCCAGCAGCTTGGCCGCGGGGGAAGGAAACACCATATATTTT
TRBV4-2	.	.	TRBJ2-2	CASSQEPGTNTGELFF	TGTGCCAGCAGCCAAGAACCGGGGACGAACACCGGGGAGCTGTTTTTT
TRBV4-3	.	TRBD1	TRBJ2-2	CADPGGATGELFF	TGCGCGGACCCAGGGGGCGCGACCGGGGAGCTGTTTTTT
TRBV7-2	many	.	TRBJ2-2	CASSLAGLARGELFF	TGTGCCAGCAGCCTTGCGGGACTTGCACGCGGGGAGCTGTTTTTT
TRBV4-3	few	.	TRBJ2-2	CASSQDTSDIAGELFF	TGCGCCAGCAGCCAAGATACCAGCGACATAGCCGGGGAGCTGTTTTTT
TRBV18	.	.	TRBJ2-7	CASSRELLSYEQYF	TGTGCCAGCTCGCGGGAACTCCTTTCCTACGAGCAGTACTTC
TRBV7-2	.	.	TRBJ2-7	CASSWVEGSYEQYF	TGTGCCAGCAGCTGGGTTGAGGGCTCCTACGAGCAGTACTTC
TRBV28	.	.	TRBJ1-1	CASSPEFGTFFLNTEAFF	TGTGCCAGCAGTCCAGAATTCGGGACTTTTTTTTTGAACACTGAAGCTTTCTTT
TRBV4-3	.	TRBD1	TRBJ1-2	CASSQPGTALGYTF	TGCGCCAGCAGCCAACCCGGGACAGCTTTGGGCTACACCTTC
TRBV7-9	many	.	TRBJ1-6	CASRPSGSDSPLHF	TGTGCCAGCAGGCCTTCAGGGTCTGATTCACCCCTCCACTTT
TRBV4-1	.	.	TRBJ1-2	CASSQDPSGGYTF	TGCGCCAGCAGCCAAGATCCGAGTGGGGGCTACACCTTC
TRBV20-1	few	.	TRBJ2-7	CSATFLVASEQYF	TGCAGTGCCACCTTTCTAGTAGCGAGCGAGCAGTACTTC
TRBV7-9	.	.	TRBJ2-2	CASSLVRLPMSNTGELFF	TGTGCCAGCAGCTTAGTACGGCTTCCTATGTCGAACACCGGGGAGCTGTTTTTT
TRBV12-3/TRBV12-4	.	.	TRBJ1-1	CASSSLGETEAFF	TGTGCCAGCAGCTCCCTGGGGGAGACTGAAGCTTTCTTT
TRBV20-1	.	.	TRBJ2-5	CSASRQSAETQYF	TGCAGTGCTAGTCGACAGTCCGCGGAGACCCAGTACTTC
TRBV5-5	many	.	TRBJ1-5	CASSRGSGGPQHF	TGTGCCAGCAGCCGCGGATCAGGAGGGCCCCAGCATTTT
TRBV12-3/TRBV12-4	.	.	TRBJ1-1	CASRPVSGGNTEAFF	TGTGCCAGCAGGCCGGTTTCGGGGGGAAACACTGAAGCTTTCTTT
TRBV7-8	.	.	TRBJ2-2	CASSFVVGTGELFF	TGTGCCAGCAGCTTCGTCGTGGGCACCGGGGAGCTGTTTTTT
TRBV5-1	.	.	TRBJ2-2	CASSLGQAGRDTGELFF	TGCGCCAGCAGCTTGGGCCAGGCAGGACGGGACACCGGGGAGCTGTTTTTT
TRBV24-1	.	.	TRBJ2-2	CATSAGSRTGELFF	TGTGCCACCAGTGCCGGGAGTCGGACCGGGGAGCTGTTTTTT
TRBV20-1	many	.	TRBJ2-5	CSADLRTGAKETQYF	TGCAGTGCCGACCTTCGAACGGGGGCCAAAGAGACCCAGTACTTC
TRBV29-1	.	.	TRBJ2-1	CSVGAVSYNEQFF	TGCAGCGTTGGGGCCGTTTCCTACAATGAGCAGTTCTTC
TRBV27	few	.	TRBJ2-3	CASSSQMDTDTQYF	TGTGCCAGCAGTTCCCAGATGGACACAGATACGCAGTATTTT
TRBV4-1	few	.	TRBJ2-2	CASRGQSTGELFF	TGCGCCAGCAGAGGACAGAGCACCGGGGAGCTGTTTTTT
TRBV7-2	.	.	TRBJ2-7	CASLERRDFSYEQYF	TGTGCCAGCTTAGAAAGGCGGGATTTTTCCTACGAGCAGTACTTC
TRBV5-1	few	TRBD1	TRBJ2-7	CASSLVTGGSSYEQYF	TGCGCCAGCAGCTTGGTGACAGGGGGAAGCTCCTACGAGCAGTACTTC
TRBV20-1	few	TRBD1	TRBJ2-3	CSAWRQGGKDTQYF	TGCAGTGCTTGGAGACAGGGGGGCAAGGATACGCAGTATTTT
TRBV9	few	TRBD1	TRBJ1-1	CASSVEQGPATEAFF	TGTGCCAGCAGCGTAGAACAGGGGCCAGCTACTGAAGCTTTCTTT
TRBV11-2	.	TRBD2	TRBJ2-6	CASSLQRGISGANVLTF	TGTGCCAGCAGCTTACAGCGGGGGATCTCTGGGGCCAACGTCCTGACTTTC
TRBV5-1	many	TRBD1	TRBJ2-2	CASSGTGTVSTGELFF	TGCGCCAGCAGCGGAACCGGGACAGTGAGCACCGGGGAGCTGTTTTTT
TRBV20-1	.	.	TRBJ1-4	CSARDNRNEKLFF	TGCAGTGCTAGAGATAACCGTAATGAAAAACTGTTTTTT
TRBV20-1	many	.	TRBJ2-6	CSATSGANVLTF	TGCAGTGCTACTTCTGGGGCCAACGTCCTGACTTTC
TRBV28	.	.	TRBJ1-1	CASRATGRGNTEAFF	TGTGCCAGCAGGGCGACCGGGAGAGGGAACACTGAAGCTTTCTTT
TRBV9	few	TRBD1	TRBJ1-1	CASSAWTGAGPKAFF	TGTGCCAGCAGCGCTTGGACAGGGGCGGGTCCCAAAGCTTTCTTT
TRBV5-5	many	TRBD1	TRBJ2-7	CASRGQGPYEQYF	TGTGCCAGCAGGGGACAGGGGCCCTACGAGCAGTACTTC
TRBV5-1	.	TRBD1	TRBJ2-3	CASSLGAGGETDTQYF	TGCGCCAGCAGCTTGGGGGCAGGGGGCGAGACAGATACGCAGTATTTT
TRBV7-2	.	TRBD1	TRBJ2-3	CASSEGQGWSDTQYF	TGTGCCAGCAGTGAGGGACAGGGCTGGTCAGATACGCAGTATTTT
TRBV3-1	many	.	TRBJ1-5	CASSLDRYQPQHF	TGTGCCAGCAGCTTAGACCGATATCAGCCCCAGCATTTT
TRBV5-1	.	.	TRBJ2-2	CASSLFSGELFF	TGCGCCAGCAGCTTGTTCTCCGGGGAGCTGTTTTTT
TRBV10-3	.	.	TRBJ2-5	CAISDQITGPLKTQYF	TGTGCCATCAGTGATCAGATAACGGGGCCCCTGAAGACCCAGTACTTC
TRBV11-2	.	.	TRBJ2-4	CASSKQGGKNIQYF	TGTGCCAGCAGCAAACAGGGAGGCAAAAACATTCAGTACTTC